This TCR beta chain was sequenced for a study of blood T cell repertoires in COVID-19. CDR3 length: 15 residues. V lost 5 bases, J lost 2 bases, and 13 bases lay in between. Germline lookup yields CDR1 MNHEY and CDR2 SMNVEV (reference sequence). Data came from immunoSEQ multiplex PCR; TCRdb stores just in-frame clones and leaves some out. The repertoire holds about 270,000 clones, with 90% as singletons. Specimen: PBMCs or T cells enriched from blood (not recorded which). The clonotype was recovered from a woman in her twenties or thirties with acute COVID-19. The chain employs TRBV27 and TRBJ2-4; TRBD1 is a possible D gene (7 bases). CDR3 sequence reads: CASSPSGGTKNIQYF. The CDR3 nucleotides read TGTGCCAGCAGTCCGTCAGGGGGGACCAAAAACATTCAGTACTTC.